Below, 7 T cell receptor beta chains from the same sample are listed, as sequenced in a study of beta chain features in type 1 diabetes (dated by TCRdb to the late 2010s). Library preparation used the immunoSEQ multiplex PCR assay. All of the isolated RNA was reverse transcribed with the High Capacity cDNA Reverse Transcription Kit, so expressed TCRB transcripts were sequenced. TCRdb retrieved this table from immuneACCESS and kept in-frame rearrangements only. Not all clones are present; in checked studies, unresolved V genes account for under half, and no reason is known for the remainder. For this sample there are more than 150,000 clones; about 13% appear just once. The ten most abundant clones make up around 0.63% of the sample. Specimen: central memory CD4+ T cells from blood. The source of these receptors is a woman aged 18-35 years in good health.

The CDR3 DNA follows: TGTGCCAGCAGCCGTTGGACTACCCGATCCTACAATGAGCAGTTCTTC. This codes for CASSRWTTRSYNEQFF. This chain connects TRBV5-8 to TRBJ2-1; D might be TRBD2 (6 bases). V gave up 4 bases and J gave up 1 base, with 15 bases separating them. This CDR3 comprises 16 residues. CDR1 SGHTS and CDR2 YDEGEE come from the germline V gene.

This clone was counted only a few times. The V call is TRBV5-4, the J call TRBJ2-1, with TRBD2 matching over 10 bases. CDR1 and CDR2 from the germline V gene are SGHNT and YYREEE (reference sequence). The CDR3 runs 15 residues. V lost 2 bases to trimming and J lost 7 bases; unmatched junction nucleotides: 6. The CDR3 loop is CASSLAGGPENEQFF. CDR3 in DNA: TGTGCCAGCAGCTTAGCGGGAGGGCCAGAGAATGAGCAGTTCTTC. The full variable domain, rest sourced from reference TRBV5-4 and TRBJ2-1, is ETGVTQSPTHLIKTRGQQVTLRCSSQSGHNTVSWYQQALGQGPQFIFQYYREEENGRGNFPPRFSGLQFPNYSSELNVNALELDDSALYLCASSLAGGPENEQFFGPGTRLTVL.

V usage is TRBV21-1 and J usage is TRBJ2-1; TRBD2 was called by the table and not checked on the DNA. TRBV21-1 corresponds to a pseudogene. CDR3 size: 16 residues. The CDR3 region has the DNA TGTGCCAGCAGCAAAGGGGTGCGGGGGTCCTACAATGAGCAGTTCTTC. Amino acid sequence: CASSKGVRGSYNEQFF.

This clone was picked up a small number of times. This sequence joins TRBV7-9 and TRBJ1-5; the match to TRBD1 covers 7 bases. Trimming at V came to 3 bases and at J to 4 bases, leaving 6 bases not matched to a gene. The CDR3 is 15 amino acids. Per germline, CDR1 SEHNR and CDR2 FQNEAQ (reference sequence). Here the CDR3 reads CASSLSAGGNQPQHF. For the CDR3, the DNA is TGTGCCAGCAGCTTGTCTGCAGGGGGAAATCAGCCCCAGCATTTT.

Here the CDR3 reads CASSPRRGDQPQHF. The CDR3 DNA sequence: TGTGCCAGCAGCCCACGCAGGGGGGATCAGCCCCAGCATTTT. The J gene is TRBJ1-5, the V gene TRBV7-2; 7 nucleotides match TRBD1. CDR1 SGHTA and CDR2 FQGNSA come from the germline V gene. CDR3 length: 14 amino acids. J lost 5 bases, V lost 5 bases, and 6 bases had no gene match.

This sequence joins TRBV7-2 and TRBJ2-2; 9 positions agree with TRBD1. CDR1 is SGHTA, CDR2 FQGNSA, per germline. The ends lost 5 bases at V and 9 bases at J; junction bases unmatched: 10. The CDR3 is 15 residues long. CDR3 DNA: TGTGCCAGCAGCAAAGGACAGGGGATTGATCGGGAGCTGTTTTTT. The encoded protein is CASSKGQGIDRELFF.

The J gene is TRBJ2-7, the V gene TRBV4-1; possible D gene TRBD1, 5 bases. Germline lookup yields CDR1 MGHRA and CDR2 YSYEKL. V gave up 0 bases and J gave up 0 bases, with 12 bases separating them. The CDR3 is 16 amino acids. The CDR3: CASSQDPDRISYEQYF. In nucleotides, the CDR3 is TGCGCCAGCAGCCAAGATCCCGACAGAATCTCCTACGAGCAGTACTTC.